The rows below give T cell receptor beta chains drawn from one sample of a study of regulatory T cells in long-lasting Graves disease. One entry per CDR3 protein results from TCRdb running MiXCR on the multiplex PCR reads. This table holds approximately 360,000 distinct CDR3 sequences, 23% found once. The source was peripheral blood mononuclear cells (PBMCs), collected when the disease was refractory, from a patient treated with antithyroid drugs. Every receptor here comes from a woman in her forties with Graves disease. Each CDR3 is given with its conserved first and last residue.

J gene | V gene | CDR3 protein
TRBJ1-1 | TRBV28 | CASSLLVSGKAFF
TRBJ2-4 | TRBV5-1 | CASSFDIAKNIQYF
TRBJ2-5 | TRBV3-1 | CASSEGGKETQYF
TRBJ2-2 | TRBV14 | CASSPRTPRPGELFF
TRBJ1-3 | TRBV28 | CASTTGPSGNTIYF
TRBJ2-5 | TRBV20-1 | CSATILTGEAETQYF
TRBJ1-5 | TRBV28 | CASSLPKWGSNQPQHF
TRBJ1-6 | TRBV29-1 | CSVGEGANSPLHF
TRBJ2-2 | TRBV11-2 | CASSLGAGGTGELFF
TRBJ2-1 | TRBV5-1 | CASSLFAGGNEQFF
TRBJ2-5 | TRBV2 | CASIIQPYETQYF
TRBJ2-7 | TRBV4-1 | CASSQADSGWYEQYF
TRBJ1-1 | TRBV20-1 | CSATPHNGAKNTEAFF
TRBJ2-5 | TRBV6-1 | CASTYTGSEGETQYF
TRBJ2-7 | TRBV6-2/TRBV6-3 | CASVAGEEYEQYF
TRBJ1-6 | TRBV6-1 | CASHSQGTGIRGSPLHF